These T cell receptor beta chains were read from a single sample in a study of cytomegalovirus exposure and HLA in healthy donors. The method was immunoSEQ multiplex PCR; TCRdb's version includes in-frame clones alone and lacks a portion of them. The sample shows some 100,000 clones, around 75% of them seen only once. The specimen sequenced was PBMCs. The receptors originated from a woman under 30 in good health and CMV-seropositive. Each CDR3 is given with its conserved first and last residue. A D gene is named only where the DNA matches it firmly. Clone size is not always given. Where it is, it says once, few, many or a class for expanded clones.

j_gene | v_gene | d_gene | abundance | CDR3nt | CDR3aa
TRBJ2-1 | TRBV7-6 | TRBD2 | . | TGTGCCAGCAGCCTAGGGGCAGCGGGGAGTGGTGAGCAGTTCTTC | CASSLGAAGSGEQFF
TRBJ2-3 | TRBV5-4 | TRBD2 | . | TGTGCCAGCAGCCGAGCGACTAGCGGTGGGGATACGCAGTATTTT | CASSRATSGGDTQYF
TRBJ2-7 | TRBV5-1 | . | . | TGCGCCAGCAGCTCCTCGGGACAAATCTACGAGCAGTACTTC | CASSSSGQIYEQYF
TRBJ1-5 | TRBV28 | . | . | TGTGCCAGCAGCCCCGGGGATAGCAATCAGCCCCAGCATTTT | CASSPGDSNQPQHF
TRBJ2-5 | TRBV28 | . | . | TGTGCCAGCAGTTTTAGAGAGACCCAGTACTTC | CASSFRETQYF
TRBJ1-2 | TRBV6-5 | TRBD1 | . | TGTGCCAGCAGGAAAGGGGATGGAGGGGGCCATGGCTACACCTTC | CASRKGDGGGHGYTF
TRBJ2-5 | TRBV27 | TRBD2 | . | TGTGCCAGCAGTTTATTGGGGGGGCAAGAGACCCAGTACTTC | CASSLLGGQETQYF
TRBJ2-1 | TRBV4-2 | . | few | TGTGCCAGCAGCCAAGATCCCCAACAGGGCTGGGAGCAGTTCTTC | CASSQDPQQGWEQFF
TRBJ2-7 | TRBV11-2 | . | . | TGTGCCAGCAGCTTAGTTGGGCAGGCCTACGAGCAGTACTTC | CASSLVGQAYEQYF
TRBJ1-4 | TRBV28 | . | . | TGTGCCAGCAGCTTCGGGGGGCGGACTAATGAAAAACTGTTTTTT | CASSFGGRTNEKLFF
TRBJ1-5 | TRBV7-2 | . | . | TGTGCCAGCAGCTTAGGGGGCAGGGCTAGCAATCAGCCCCAGCATTTT | CASSLGGRASNQPQHF
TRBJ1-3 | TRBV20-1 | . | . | TGCAGTGCTAGGGGGCCGGGCACCATATATTTT | CSARGPGTIYF
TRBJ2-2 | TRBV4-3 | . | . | TGCGCCAGCAGCCAATGGGCAGAGAACACCGGGGAGCTGTTTTTT | CASSQWAENTGELFF
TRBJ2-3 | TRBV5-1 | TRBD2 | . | TGCGCCAGCAGCTTGCAGCCTAGCGGCCCCACAGATACGCAGTATTTT | CASSLQPSGPTDTQYF
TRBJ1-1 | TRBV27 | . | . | TGTGCCAGCGCCTGGTTCCCTAGTGATGAAGCTTTCTTT | CASAWFPSDEAFF
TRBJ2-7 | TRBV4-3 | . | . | TGCGCCAGCAGCCAGGGCGAGCCATACGAGCAGTACTTC | CASSQGEPYEQYF
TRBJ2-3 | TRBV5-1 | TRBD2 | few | TGCGCCAGCAGCCTAGGACTAGCGGAAGTCACAGATACGCAGTATTTT | CASSLGLAEVTDTQYF
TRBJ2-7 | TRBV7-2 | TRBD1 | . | TGTGCCAGCAGCCCATTGACAGGGGTACACGAGCAGTACTTC | CASSPLTGVHEQYF
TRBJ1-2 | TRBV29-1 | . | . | TGCAGCGTTGGCGGAGAGCTCTATGGCTACACCTTC | CSVGGELYGYTF
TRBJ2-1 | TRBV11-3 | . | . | TGTGCCAGCAGCTTAAGGGCGGGCCCCGATAACAATGAGCAGTTCTTC | CASSLRAGPDNNEQFF
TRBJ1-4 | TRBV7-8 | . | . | TGTGCCAGCAGCTTAGATTTGGGGGGATATGAAAAACTGTTTTTT | CASSLDLGGYEKLFF
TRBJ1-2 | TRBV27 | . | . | TGTGCCAGCACCCAAATGCTTGGACAGTTATACACCTTC | CASTQMLGQLYTF
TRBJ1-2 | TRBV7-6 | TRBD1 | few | TGTGCCAGCAGCTTAGCGCTAGGACAGGGGAGCTATGGCTACACCTTC | CASSLALGQGSYGYTF
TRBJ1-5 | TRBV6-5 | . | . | TGTGCCAGCAGTACCAACAGGTTCGGGAATCAGCCCCAGCATTTT | CASSTNRFGNQPQHF
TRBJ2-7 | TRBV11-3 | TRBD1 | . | TGTGCCAGCAGCGGGACAGCATCCTACGAGCAGTACTTC | CASSGTASYEQYF
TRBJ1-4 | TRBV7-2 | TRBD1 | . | TGTGCCAGCAGCCCTCGACAGGGGTTGAGTGAAAAACTGTTTTTT | CASSPRQGLSEKLFF
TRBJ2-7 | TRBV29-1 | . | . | TGCAGCGTTGAAGATACCCAGCGGGCGGAACAGGGGACCTACGAGCAGTACTTC | CSVEDTQRAEQGTYEQYF
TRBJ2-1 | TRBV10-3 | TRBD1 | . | TGTGCCTCACAGGGGGCGCAAAGAAATGAGCAGTTCTTC | CASQGAQRNEQFF
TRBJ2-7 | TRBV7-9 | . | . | TGTGCCAGCAGCTTGCCCTCGGGACAGCGGGCGGACGAGCAGTACTTC | CASSLPSGQRADEQYF
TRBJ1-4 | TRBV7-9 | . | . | TGTGCCAGCAGCGGGGGGGCAGGGGCCCATGAAAAACTGTTTTTT | CASSGGAGAHEKLFF
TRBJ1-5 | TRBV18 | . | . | TGTGCCAGCTCACCAACGGTTAATAGCAATCAGCCCCAGCATTTT | CASSPTVNSNQPQHF
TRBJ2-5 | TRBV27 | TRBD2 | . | TGTGCCAGCAGACTAGCCACTAGCGGCCAAGAGACCCAGTACTTC | CASRLATSGQETQYF
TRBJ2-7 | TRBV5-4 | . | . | TGTGCCAGCAGTCATCGTAGCGGCAGATCCTACGAGCAGTACTTC | CASSHRSGRSYEQYF
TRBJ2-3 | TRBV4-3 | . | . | TGCGCCAGCAGCCAAGATCTTTCGGTGTTTAGCACAGATACGCAGTATTTT | CASSQDLSVFSTDTQYF
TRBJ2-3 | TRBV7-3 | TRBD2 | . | TGTGCCAGCAGCCAAAGACTCTCTCCGGGGGGGACAGATACGCAGTATTTT | CASSQRLSPGGTDTQYF
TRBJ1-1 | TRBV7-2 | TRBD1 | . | TGTGCCAGCAGCTCCCAAACCCGGACAGGGAGGAACACTGAAGCTTTCTTT | CASSSQTRTGRNTEAFF
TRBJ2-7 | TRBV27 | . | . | TGTGCCAGCAGTTACGGCAGGGAATACGAGCAGTACTTC | CASSYGREYEQYF
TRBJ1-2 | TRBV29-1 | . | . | TGCAGCGTTGTCGGGGGAGGCTATGGCTACACCTTC | CSVVGGGYGYTF
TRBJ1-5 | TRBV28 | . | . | TGTGCCAGCAGTTACTTTCACAGCTTCTATAGCAATCAGCCCCAGCATTTT | CASSYFHSFYSNQPQHF
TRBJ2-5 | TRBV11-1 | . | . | TGTGCCAGCAGCTTAGGAGTAGGGAGCGATACCCAGTACTTC | CASSLGVGSDTQYF
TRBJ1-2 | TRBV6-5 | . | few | TGTGCCAGCAGAGGGGACATTCATGGCTACACCTTC | CASRGDIHGYTF
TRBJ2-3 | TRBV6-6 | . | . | TGTGCCAGCACGGAGGGTGATACGCAGTATTTT | CASTEGDTQYF
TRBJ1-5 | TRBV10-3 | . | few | TGTGCCATCAGACAGGGTGGGGAGGGCCAGCCCCAGCATTTT | CAIRQGGEGQPQHF
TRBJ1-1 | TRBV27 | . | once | TGTGCCAGCAGTTTAGTGGGGGGAAACACTGAAGCTTTCTTT | CASSLVGGNTEAFF
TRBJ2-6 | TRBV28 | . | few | TGTGCCAGCAGTTTCAATAGCGGTCGCTCTGGGGCCAACGTCCTGACTTTC | CASSFNSGRSGANVLTF
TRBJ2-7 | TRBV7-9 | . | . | TGTTCCAGCAGCTTAGGCAGGGCCGAGCAGTACTTC | CSSSLGRAEQYF
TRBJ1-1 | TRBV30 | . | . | TGTGCCTGGAGTACTAACACTGAAGCTTTCTTT | CAWSTNTEAFF